This record concerns one T cell receptor (beta chain) sequence. The sample originates from a study of blood T cell repertoires in COVID-19. Generated by immunoSEQ multiplex PCR, the TCRdb table keeps only in-frame clones and is missing some. Altogether 130,000 to 150,000 clones are present, about 90% being singletons, with the ten largest covering 1.7%. V dropped 2 bases and J dropped 4; count of bases not matched to a gene: 8. The CDR3 extends over 16 amino acids. Per the germline V gene, CDR1 is MNHEY and CDR2 is SMNVEV (reference sequence). The chain couples TRBV27 to TRBJ1-1; 9 positions match TRBD1. Sequenced input: peripheral blood. The origin of this receptor is a woman aged 45 to 65 with acute or convalescent COVID-19. In DNA form, the CDR3 reads TGTGCCAGCAGTTTAAGTGACAGGGGGACAGCCACTGAAGCTTTCTTT. It yields the protein CASSLSDRGTATEAFF.